The TCR beta chain under discussion was sequenced for a study of shared clonotypes between healthy human individuals (dated by TCRdb to 2018 to 2021). About the study as a whole: The cohort comprised a couple of women and a few men aged 18 to 49 years. Per donor, three plates each were used for CD4 naive and CD4 memory, two for CD8 naive, and one for CD8 memory. The study deeply sequenced blood TCR repertoires of five healthy adults to estimate repertoire size and the extent of clonotype sharing between individuals. Libraries were prepared and TCR repertoires were sequenced by different laboratories using diverse techniques, in order to increase sequencing depth and limit assay-specific biases. Leukapheresis yielded between about 0.94 and 8.9 billion PBMCs per donor.

Using the deep immunoSEQ assay, multiplex PCR amplified TCR CDR3 regions from genomic DNA. Extracted genomic DNA from each cell subset was distributed evenly across all wells of several immunoSEQ 96-well plates, and each plate was treated as a replicate. For sorted subsets, roughly 190 ng of genomic DNA, equivalent to around 30,000 T cell genomes, went into each replicate PCR. Purified libraries were quantified with a Qubit 3.0 fluorometer, sized on a Bioanalyzer 2100, and re-quantified with the KAPA Library Quantification kit. Each immunoSEQ 96-well plate was sequenced on its own single-read 150-cycle Illumina NextSeq 550 flow cell. The published analysis was carried out like this. Because only junctional sequences without quality scores were contained in the immunoSEQ output, filtering matching that applied to full-length reads could not be performed. To assign V/J genes and CDR3, sequences were annotated using PyIR, a Python wrapper for IgBLAST v1.9, with IMGT germline references. Any read was removed if the V/J assignment was weak (E-value above 1e-6), the CDR3 was missing, or the read contained stop codons, out-of-frame junctions, or ambiguous translated residues. A V3J clonotype was defined by an identical inferred V gene, J gene, and CDR3 amino acid sequence. Percentage overlap between repertoires was computed as shared unique clonotypes divided by the size of the smaller repertoire. Repertoire richness was assessed with RTK rarefaction, the Chao1 estimator, and Recon v2.1 estimates of unobserved clonotypes. Generation probabilities were computed with OLGA for all TCRbeta clonotypes obtained by the gDNA method from four donors. This is the immuneACCESS table as TCRdb keeps it, with only in-frame sequences that have V and J called. A part of the clones is gone; compared with another copy, unresolved V genes explain less than half, and the rest is unexplained. D and trimming come from the DNA, and the V and J calls and clone size come from that table. Counted in this sample were over a million clones; roughly 96% of them appeared once. Roughly 1.2% of the sample is in the top ten clones.

CDR3 length: 13 amino acids, cysteine to phenylalanine. Only CDR3 DNA remains: 39 bases, in frame from the first base. V and J are truncated by 2 bases and 10 bases respectively, leaving an intervening sequence of 15 bases. The germline V gene provides CDR1 LGHNA and CDR2 YNFKEQ. General study outcomes and caveats: Compared with non-shared clonotypes, clonotypes shared by all four sorted-subset donors had higher generation probabilities. Even with the large sequencing depth, rarefaction of the sorted-subset datasets indicated that sequencing was incomplete. Pairwise subsampling led to the expectation that sequencing depth would affect the degree of clonotype sharing among donors. About 4.5% of naive CD4, 3.5% of naive CD8, 2.3% of memory CD4, and approximately 0.39% of memory CD8 clonotypes were shared across several donors. The small number of donors limited the genetic and exposure-history diversity represented. Estimated clonotype richness was generally larger for naive than for memory subsets. Sampling was restricted to blood, and TCR repertoires in tissues likely differ from the TCR repertoires found in blood.

This clone has just a few counts. The antigen it binds to is not known. No per-base quality is available; no much larger clone lies one base away. The donors were healthy, HIV-negative adults who had no recently reported acute infections or vaccinations. Every donor was a Caucasian adult residing in Nashville, Tennessee, USA. CD4+ T cells were enriched by magnetic negative selection, after which naive cells were positively selected on CD45RA and the negative fraction was taken as the memory subset. After blood collection by leukapheresis, PBMCs were isolated using Ficoll-Histopaque density gradient centrifugation and then cryopreserved in the vapor phase of liquid nitrogen. Analytical flow cytometry was used to check the purity and quantity of each magnetically sorted T cell population. Each sorted fraction had its genomic DNA isolated and then quantified by UV absorbance on a Nanodrop 2000c.

The sequencing input was naive CD4+ T cells sorted from blood. What the cell subset or site label conveys for this sample: CD45RA+ positively selected. The TCR sequence derives from a man under 40 in good health. The V and J genes are TRBV4-2 and TRBJ2-7, with the D segment possibly TRBD1 or TRBD2, each aligning over 5 bases. The DNA is TGTGCCAGCAGCCAACCCGGGGCCCTCGAACAGTACTTC. Translated, this is CASSQPGALEQYF.